The clone carrying this TCR beta chain is categorized as medium-sized (0.01 to 0.1%). Antigen specificity is unknown. Each patient went into thyroid surgery without having received any treatment. The entry originates in a study of metastatic and nonmetastatic thyroid tumors. As for the study in general: Repertoire comparison spanned blood and tumor or nodule tissue of malignant and benign thyroid patients. Whole-study findings and limits: In blood and tumor, TCR beta diversity was reportedly significantly higher in malignant thyroid tumors than in benign nodules.

Methods used by the authors: Researchers built a distant-metastasis classifier for papillary thyroid cancer that drew on CDR3 differences across clinicopathological groups. With MiXCR, TCRdb called clones anew from the PCR reads. None of the V and J calls come from the authors' own analysis; TCRdb made them. Counted here are roughly 15,000 clones, roughly 19% occurring once; the ten biggest clones make up about 13%. Specimen: blood. The TCR was taken from a female donor with papillary thyroid cancer or a benign thyroid nodule (not recorded which). Some clones in this sample may be carry-over from other donors' samples.

DNA of the CDR3: TGTGCCAGCAGTGGCCCCCTGGGCACTGGGGCCAACGTCCTGACTTTC. This encodes CASSGPLGTGANVLTF. The chain has TRBV6-1 and TRBJ2-6; unclear D gene. Germline assignment: CDR1 MNHNS and CDR2 SASEGT. Trimming took off 4 bases at V and 2 bases at J, with 12 bases between the two ends. This CDR3 spans 16 amino acids.